These 9 T cell receptor beta chains came from one sample sequenced in a study of CD8 T cells in ankylosing spondylitis. Study findings and constraints: Ankylosing spondylitis blood appeared to carry a characteristic TCR beta motif of roughly eight highly homologous variants.

TCRdb redid the calling of the 5' RACE reads with MiXCR, one entry per CDR3 protein. The sample lists 400,000 or so distinct CDR3 sequences; approximately 26% were seen once. Their target antigens are unknown. The sequencing input was blood, either unsorted or a sorted T cell fraction (not recorded which). These receptors were taken from a male donor with ankylosing spondylitis.

The rearrangement uses TRBV12-3 or TRBV12-4 and TRBJ1-4, with a weak D call TRBD1 (6 bases). The V end lost 5 bases, the J end lost 3 bases, and 16 bases lay between the germline ends. The CDR3 loop spans 16 amino acids. In DNA, the CDR3 is TGTGCCAGCAGTCCTAGTAGGGGGAATTCTAATGAAAAACTGTTTTTT. This encodes CASSPSRGNSNEKLFF.

The CDR3 DNA follows: TGTGCCAGCAGTGGAACGACACACACAGATACGCAGTATTTT. Its translation: CASSGTTHTDTQYF. The chain links TRBV6-1 to TRBJ2-3; D remains unclear. V gave up 4 bases and J gave up 2 bases, with 10 bases separating them. The CDR3 has 14 amino acids. From germline, CDR1 is MNHNS and CDR2 SASEGT.

This clonotype has at least ten counts. The chain carries TRBV20-1 and TRBJ2-3, with 7 positions matching TRBD2. V lost 2 bases, J lost 4 bases, and 6 bases stayed unmatched. Looked up from germline, CDR1 is DFQATT and CDR2 is SNEGSKA (reference sequence). The CDR3 spans 14 residues. The CDR3, as DNA: TGCAGTGCTAGATTTTGGCGGGAGCCAGATACGCAGTATTTT. Its translation: CSARFWREPDTQYF.

This chain connects TRBV27 to TRBJ1-5, with a weak D call TRBD1 (5 bases). V lost 6 bases and J 4 bases, leaving 13 bases between the germline ends. Germline-derived CDR1 and CDR2 are MNHEY and SMNVEV (reference sequence). The length of the CDR3 is 14 residues. The CDR3 nucleotides read TGTGCCAGCAGGGGACCGGGCCAAAATCAGCCCCAGCATTTT. Its translation is CASRGPGQNQPQHF.

The chain links TRBV5-1 to TRBJ2-5; 7 bases align to TRBD1. The germline CDR1 and CDR2 sequences are SGHRS and YFSETQ. The CDR3 covers 13 residues. After removal of 3 bases from V and 5 bases from J, the junction contained 4 bases not matched to a gene. CDR3 DNA sequence: TGCGCCAGCAGCTGGGACAGTACGGAGACCCAGTACTTC. It codes for CASSWDSTETQYF.

This clonotype was seen a handful of times. V usage is TRBV7-8 and J usage is TRBJ2-1; unclear D gene. Germline V gene sequence: CDR1 SGHVS, CDR2 FQNEAQ. The germline V and J ends were trimmed by 5 bases and 8 bases, with 25 bases remaining between them. This CDR3 spans 17 amino acids. CDR3 region: CASSPAFGTHKQDEQFF. The CDR3 bases are TGTGCCAGCAGCCCGGCGTTCGGCACCCATAAGCAGGATGAGCAGTTCTTC. Supplemented by reference TRBV7-8 and TRBJ2-1, the full variable domain reads GAGVSQSPRYKVAKRGQDVALRCDPISGHVSLFWYQQALGQGPEFLTYFQNEAQLDKSGLPSDRFFAERPEGSVSTLKIQRTQQEDSAVYLCASSPAFGTHKQDEQFFGPGTRLTVL.

The V call is TRBV20-1, the J call TRBJ1-3; D gene ambiguous. Trimming left V 4 bases short and J 8 bases short, with 12 bases between. CDR3 size: 12 residues. Per the germline V gene, CDR1 is DFQATT and CDR2 is SNEGSKA (reference sequence). The chain's CDR3 is CSAILSEHTIYF. As DNA, the CDR3 is TGCAGTGCTATATTATCCGAACACACCATATATTTT.

The V and J genes are TRBV10-3 and TRBJ2-2; 9 bases fit TRBD1. The CDR3 consists of 15 residues. The junction had 8 bases not matched to a gene; V was cut back by 10 bases and J by 2 bases. The germline V gene has CDR1 ENHRY and CDR2 SYGVKD. The CDR3 spells CATRGDRVNTGELFF. CDR3 nucleotides: TGTGCCACAAGGGGGGACAGGGTCAACACCGGGGAGCTGTTTTTT.

The rearrangement uses TRBV12-3 or TRBV12-4 and TRBJ1-1, with D unclear. The CDR3 totals 12 residues. V was clipped by 6 bases and J by 10 bases, with 15 bases between them. The CDR3, as DNA: TGTGCCAGCAGCCGAGGTTATTACGGAGCTTTCTTT. This translates into CASSRGYYGAFF.